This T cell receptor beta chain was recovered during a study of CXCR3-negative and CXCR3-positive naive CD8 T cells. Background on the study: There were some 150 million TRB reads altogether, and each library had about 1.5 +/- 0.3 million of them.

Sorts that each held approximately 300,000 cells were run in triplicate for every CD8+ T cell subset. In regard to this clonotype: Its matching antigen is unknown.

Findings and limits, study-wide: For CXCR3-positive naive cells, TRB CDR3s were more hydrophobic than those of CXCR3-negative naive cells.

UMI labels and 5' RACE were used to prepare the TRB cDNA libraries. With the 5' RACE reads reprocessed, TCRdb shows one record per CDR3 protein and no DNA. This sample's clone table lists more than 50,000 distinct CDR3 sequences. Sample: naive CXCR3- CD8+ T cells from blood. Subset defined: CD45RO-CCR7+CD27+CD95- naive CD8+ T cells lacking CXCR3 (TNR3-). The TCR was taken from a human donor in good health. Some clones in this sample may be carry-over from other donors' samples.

CDR3: CASSQRGTVDEQFF. The rearrangement links TRBV5-8 to TRBJ2-1; TCRdb's assignment of TRBD1 cannot be checked, as there is no DNA. The CDR3 is 14 residues long. Germline V lookup: CDR1 SGHTS, CDR2 YDEGEE. The whole variable domain, filled in from reference TRBV5-8 and TRBJ2-1, reads EAGVTQSPTHLIKTRGQQATLRCSPISGHTSVYWYQQALGLGLQFLLWYDEGEERNRGNFPPRFSGRQFPNYSSELNVNALELEDSALYLCASSQRGTVDEQFFGPGTRLTVL.